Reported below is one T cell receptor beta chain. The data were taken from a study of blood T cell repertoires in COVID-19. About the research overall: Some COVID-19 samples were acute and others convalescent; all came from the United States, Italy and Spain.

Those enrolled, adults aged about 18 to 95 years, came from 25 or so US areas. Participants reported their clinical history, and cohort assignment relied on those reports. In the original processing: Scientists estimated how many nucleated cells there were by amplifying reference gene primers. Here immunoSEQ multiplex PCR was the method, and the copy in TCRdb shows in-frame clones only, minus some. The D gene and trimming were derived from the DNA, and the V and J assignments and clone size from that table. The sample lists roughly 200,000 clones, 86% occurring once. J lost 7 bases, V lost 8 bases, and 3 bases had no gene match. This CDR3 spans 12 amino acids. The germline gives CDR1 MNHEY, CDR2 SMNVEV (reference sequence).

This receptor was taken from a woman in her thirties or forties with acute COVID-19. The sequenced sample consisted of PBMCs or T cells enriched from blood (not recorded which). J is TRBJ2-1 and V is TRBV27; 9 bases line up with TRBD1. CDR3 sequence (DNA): TGTGCCAGCTGGGACAGGGTAAATGAGCAGTTCTTC. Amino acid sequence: CASWDRVNEQFF.